The source of this T cell receptor beta chain is a study of blood T cell repertoires in COVID-19 (TCRdb year 2020). For the study in its entirety: Samples from collaborators originated in the United States, Italy and Spain and spanned both the acute and convalescent phases of COVID-19. The material from the prospective study consisted of cDNA or gDNA derived from T cells, B-cell-depleted T cells, or PBMCs. Where available, HLA class I and class II types were taken from metadata supplied by the sample provider and were not determined by assay-based typing. Samples were obtained from the ongoing ImmuneRACE study (first 160 participants) and from approximately 1,200 subjects provided by 6 global collaborators. Subjects who had been exposed to COVID-19, were actively infected with it, or had recovered from it provided the deeply sampled blood TCRbeta repertoires that made up the dataset. Sample metadata almost always included a de-identified subject ID, COVID-19 status, age in years and sex. The repertoires were released in a freely available public database meant as a resource for research on the immune response to SARS-CoV-2. What the research found in general, with its limitations: Clinical and demographic metadata were provided uncurated, with the amount varying by source and participant.

In regard to this clone: Its antigen remains undetermined. The input lacks base qualities; no much larger clone sits a single base away.

The CDR3 sequence holds 14 residues, the cysteine and phenylalanine included. The DNA shown is the 42-base CDR3, in frame from base 1. Here V drops 3 bases and J drops 5 bases, and the junction holds 1 base not matched to any gene. The germline V gene (reference sequence) specifies WNHNN as CDR1 and SYGVQD as CDR2. TCRbeta CDR3 regions were amplified from genomic DNA using the immunoSEQ Assay, a bias-controlled multiplex PCR. In the source study's methods: Nucleated cell counts per sample were estimated from amplification of reference gene primers within the assay. To quantify the absolute abundance of each unique TCRbeta CDR3 rearrangement, sequence reads were collapsed and filtered. Productive Simpson clonality was computed per sample as the square root of Simpson's diversity index over productive rearrangements. The clones in this table, taken by TCRdb from immuneACCESS, are in-frame only. Not every clone is retained; where verified, under half of the shortfall comes from an unresolved V gene, and the cause of the rest is unknown. Clone size and the V and J calls come from that table; the DNA yielded D and trimming. This sample comprises 80,000 to 100,000 clones, over 70% of them detected only once. Around 4.5% of the sample rests with the top ten.

Whole blood was collected in K2EDTA tubes by collaborating institutions according to the institutions' own protocols. Collaborator samples were shipped for TCRbeta analysis as frozen whole blood, isolated PBMCs, or DNA extracted from either sample type. The TCR was taken from a man in his sixties with acute or convalescent COVID-19. Specimen: peripheral blood. This chain joins TRBV10-1 to TRBJ1-4; 9 central bases correspond to TRBD1. CDR3 region: CASSDGTGNEKLFF. The sequenced DNA is TGCGCCAGCAGTGATGGGACAGGGAATGAAAAACTGTTTTTT.